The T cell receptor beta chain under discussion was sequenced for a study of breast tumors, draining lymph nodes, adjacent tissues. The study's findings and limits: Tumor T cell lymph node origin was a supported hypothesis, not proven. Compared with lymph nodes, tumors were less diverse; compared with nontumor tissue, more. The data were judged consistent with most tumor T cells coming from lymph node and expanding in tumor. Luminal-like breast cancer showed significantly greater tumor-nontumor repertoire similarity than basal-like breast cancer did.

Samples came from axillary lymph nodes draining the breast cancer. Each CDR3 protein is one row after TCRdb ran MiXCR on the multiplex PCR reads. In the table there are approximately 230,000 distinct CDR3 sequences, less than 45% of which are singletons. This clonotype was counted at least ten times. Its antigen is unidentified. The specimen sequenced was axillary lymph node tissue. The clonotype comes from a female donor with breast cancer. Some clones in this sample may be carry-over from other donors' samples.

CDR3 nucleotide sequence: TGTGCCACTCAACCCGGGCTTGGTCAGCCCCAGCATTTT. This translates into CATQPGLGQPQHF. The chain has TRBV24-1 and TRBJ1-5; D gene uncertain. This CDR3 is built from 13 residues. Germline CDR1 and CDR2: KGHDR and SFDVKD. The V end lost 10 bases, the J end lost 6 bases, and 15 bases lay between the germline ends.